These 30 T cell receptor beta chains came from one sample sequenced in a study of identical twins (dated by TCRdb to about 2016). Library creation used 5' RACE. Sequencing relied on an Illumina HiSeq 2000. TCRdb reran the public reads through fastp at Q25 and MiXCR, keeping productive beta chains. Entries that share a CDR3 protein sequence are merged under the most common genes and DNA. For this sample there are about 720,000 distinct CDR3 sequences; around a sixth appear just once. Roughly 13% of the sample comes from the top ten. This same sample was also taken into another study, of T cells expressing NK-cell markers.

Sequencing was done on a sample of PBMCs. These receptors came from a young woman in good health.

This rearrangement joins TRBV7-9 to TRBJ1-1; maybe TRBD1 (5 bases). The CDR3 covers 16 residues. CDR1 and CDR2 (germline): SEHNR, FQNEAQ (reference sequence). Between the trimmed V and J ends, which lost 5 bases and 4 bases, there was a span of 20 bases. CDR3 sequence (DNA): TGTGCCAGCAGCCCGATGGGTGGGCAGGGAGGCACTGAAGCTTTCTTT. This codes for CASSPMGGQGGTEAFF.

The gene calls are TRBV6-1 and TRBJ1-1, with 7 bases fitting TRBD1. The germline CDR1 and CDR2 sequences are MNHNS and SASEGT. The trim removed 8 bases at V and 3 bases at J, leaving 12 bases unmatched. This CDR3 has 15 residues. The CDR3 DNA reads TGTGCCAGCCGGAAAAGGACAGGAGGGGACACTGAAGCTTTCTTT. It translates to CASRKRTGGDTEAFF.

The chain couples TRBV20-1 to TRBJ2-7; no definite D call. Germline lookup yields CDR1 DFQATT and CDR2 SNEGSKA (reference sequence). The CDR3 is 13 amino acids. V was clipped by 2 bases and J by 1 base, with 9 bases between them. The CDR3 sequence: CSARPPRSYEQYF. The CDR3 DNA follows: TGCAGTGCTAGACCCCCTCGATCCTACGAGCAGTACTTC.

The rearrangement joins TRBV10-3 to TRBJ2-7; TRBD2 agrees at 11 bases. Per germline, CDR1 ENHRY and CDR2 SYGVKD. The CDR3 loop spans 13 amino acids. The J segment lost 5 bases and the V segment lost 10 bases, leaving 7 bases of the junction unmatched. The CDR3 coding sequence is TGTGCCAGCCAGACTAGCGGGGTCGACGAGCAGTACTTC. As protein: CASQTSGVDEQYF.

This chain uses TRBV10-3 with TRBJ2-3; tentatively, D is TRBD2 (5 bases). Germline assignment: CDR1 ENHRY and CDR2 SYGVKD. The ends were cut back, 6 bases at V and 3 bases at J, with 10 bases in the middle. The CDR3 is 13 residues long. CDR3 residues: CAIRLTGTDTQYF. CDR3 nucleotides: TGTGCCATCAGACTAACGGGGACAGATACGCAGTATTTT.

A note on this clonotype: Just one base apart from a much larger clone, this may be a read error. This rearrangement joins TRBV5-1 to TRBJ2-7, with 7 bases aligning to TRBD2. Per the germline V gene, CDR1 is SGHRS and CDR2 is YFSETQ. The CDR3 runs to 14 residues. CDR3 bases: TGCGCCAGCATCTTGTTGAGCGGGGACTACGAGCAGTACTTC. Translated: CASILLSGDYEQYF.

This clonotype came up many times. The gene calls are TRBV7-2 and TRBJ2-1; D perhaps matches TRBD2 (6 bases). This CDR3 is built from 15 residues. Germline values: CDR1 SGHTA, CDR2 FQGNSA. V was pared by 4 bases and J by 6 bases, with 16 bases between. DNA of the CDR3: TGTGCCAGCAGCTCCCGGGAGTTGGTTCGCAATGAGCAGTTCTTC. This sequence encodes CASSSRELVRNEQFF.

This clonotype was counted between two and nine times. The chain has TRBV11-2 and TRBJ2-3; 10 nucleotides line up with TRBD2. The CDR3 is 15 amino acids. Germline CDR1 SGHAT, CDR2 FQNNGV. The V and J ends lost 1 base and 7 bases, in that order; junction bases with no gene match: 5. The CDR3 protein is CASSLGPSGSNTQYF. Written as DNA, the CDR3 is TGTGCCAGCAGCTTAGGACCTAGCGGGAGTAATACGCAGTATTTT.

The V and J genes are TRBV20-1 and TRBJ2-1; the match to TRBD2 covers 8 bases. This CDR3 is built from 16 residues. V was pared by 3 bases and J by 7 bases, with 14 bases of the junction left unmatched. Looked up from germline, CDR1 is DFQATT and CDR2 is SNEGSKA (reference sequence). CDR3 region: CSARGLVLGGGNEQFF. In DNA, the CDR3 is TGCAGTGCTAGGGGACTAGTGCTCGGAGGTGGGAATGAGCAGTTCTTC.

The chain recombines TRBV3-1 with TRBJ1-1, with unresolved D. V lost 4 bases to trimming and J lost 4 bases, with 16 bases between them. CDR1 is LGHDT, CDR2 YNNKEL, per germline (reference sequence). The length of the CDR3 is 15 residues. In DNA, the CDR3 is TGTGCCAGCAGCCCCTCGATTTGGAGTCGCACTGAAGCTTTCTTT. It translates to CASSPSIWSRTEAFF.

This clonotype has just a few counts. V gene TRBV11-1 combines with J gene TRBJ2-3; D is perhaps TRBD1 or TRBD2 (6 bases each). CDR3 size: 18 residues. Trimming pared 0 bases from V and 0 bases from J, leaving 16 bases between. Germline V lookup: CDR1 SGHAT, CDR2 FQDESV (reference sequence). The CDR3 protein is CASSLAYSTGTSTDTQYF. CDR3 in DNA: TGTGCCAGCAGCTTAGCGTACTCCACAGGGACTAGCACAGATACGCAGTATTTT. Combining the CDR3 with reference TRBV11-1 and TRBJ2-3 gives the whole variable domain EAEVAQSPRYKITEKSQAVAFWCDPISGHATLYWYRQILGQGPELLVQFQDESVVDDSQLPKDRFSAERLKGVDSTLKIQPAELGDSAMYLCASSLAYSTGTSTDTQYFGPGTRLTVL.

This clonotype was seen a handful of times. The gene calls are TRBV12-3 or TRBV12-4 and TRBJ1-2; 11 bases map to TRBD1. The V segment lost 6 bases and the J segment 1 base; nucleotides outside the gene matches: 4. This CDR3 is built from 15 residues. This chain's CDR3 is CASSSGTGGNYGYTF. Written as DNA, the CDR3 is TGTGCCAGCAGCTCCGGGACAGGGGGTAACTATGGCTACACCTTC.

This clonotype occurred many times. Here the CDR3 DNA reads TGTGCCAGCCGCGGACAGTATAATTCACCCCTCCACTTT. Its translation is CASRGQYNSPLHF. This chain joins TRBV3-1 and TRBJ1-6, with D tentatively TRBD1 (6 bases). Germline V gene sequence: CDR1 LGHDT, CDR2 YNNKEL (reference sequence). V gave up 8 bases and J gave up 4 bases, with 9 bases separating them. This CDR3 has 13 amino acids.

The genes are TRBV7-3 and TRBJ2-2; 7 bases map to TRBD1. The CDR3 is made up of 15 amino acids. Germline V gene sequence: CDR1 SGHTA, CDR2 FQGTGA. V was pared by 5 bases and J by 5 bases, with 8 bases of the junction left unmatched. CDR3: CASSGTGAVTGELFF. In DNA, the CDR3 is TGTGCCAGCAGCGGAACAGGGGCAGTTACCGGGGAGCTGTTTTTT.

The chain has TRBV9 and TRBJ1-2; possible D gene TRBD1, 5 bases. There are 12 residues in the CDR3. Trimming left V 8 bases short and J 8 bases short, with 16 bases between. Looked up from germline, CDR1 is SGDLS and CDR2 is YYNGEE. CDR3 amino acids: CASQRTQGGYTF. CDR3 in DNA: TGTGCCAGTCAGCGGACCCAGGGAGGCTACACCTTC. Full variable domain (rest looked up from reference TRBV9 and TRBJ1-2): DSGVTQTPKHLITATGQRVTLRCSPRSGDLSVYWYQQSLDQGLQFLIQYYNGEERAKGNILERFSAQQFPDLHSELNLSSLELGDSALYFCASQRTQGGYTFGSGTRLTVV.

This clonotype was counted between two and nine times. The rearrangement links TRBV9 to TRBJ1-1; the D is unclear. Trimming cost V 0 bases and J 1 base, with 7 bases left between them. The CDR3 runs to 14 residues. CDR1 SGDLS and CDR2 YYNGEE come from the germline V gene. The DNA for the CDR3 is TGTGCCAGCAGCGTAGTTCTGGGGAACACTGAAGCTTTCTTT. This encodes CASSVVLGNTEAFF.

CDR3 protein: CASSARVAGVVTQYF. In nucleotides, the CDR3 is TGTGCCAGCAGTGCTCGAGTAGCGGGAGTTGTTACGCAGTATTTT. The rearrangement joins TRBV6-2 or TRBV6-3 to TRBJ2-3; the match to TRBD2 covers 9 bases. Germline V lookup: CDR1 MNHEY, CDR2 SVGEGT. Trimming at V came to 5 bases and at J to 8 bases, leaving 11 bases not matched to a gene. The CDR3 loop spans 15 amino acids.

This rearrangement joins TRBV14 to TRBJ1-3; D is unresolved. Germline V lookup: CDR1 SGHDN, CDR2 FVKESK. V was cut by 1 base and J by 8 bases, with 9 bases left in between. This CDR3 comprises 13 residues. DNA for the CDR3: TGTGCCAGCAGCCAAGGACACGGTTACACCATATATTTT. Protein product: CASSQGHGYTIYF.

The chain has TRBV12-3 or TRBV12-4 and TRBJ2-1, with D perhaps TRBD2 (5 bases). V was trimmed by 5 bases and J by 0 bases, leaving 14 bases between them. The CDR3 is 16 residues long. Written as DNA, the CDR3 is TGTGCCAGCAGTAGGACTTATTCGAGCTCCTACAATGAGCAGTTCTTC. Amino acid sequence: CASSRTYSSSYNEQFF.

This clonotype was detected many times. The rearrangement links TRBV5-1 to TRBJ2-1; no clear D. This CDR3 region has 16 residues. Trimming pared 1 base from V and 0 bases from J, leaving 11 bases between. Per germline, CDR1 SGHRS and CDR2 YFSETQ. CDR3 coding DNA: TGCGCCAGCAGCTTGACAATGGAAAGCTCCTACAATGAGCAGTTCTTC. As protein: CASSLTMESSYNEQFF. The full variable domain, completed using reference TRBV5-1 and TRBJ2-1, is KAGVTQTPRYLIKTRGQQVTLSCSPISGHRSVSWYQQTPGQGLQFLFEYFSETQRNKGNFPGRFSGRQFSNSRSEMNVSTLELGDSALYLCASSLTMESSYNEQFFGPGTRLTVL.

The CDR3 sequence: CASSLARTSGRALSSYNEQFF. DNA of the CDR3: TGCGCCAGCAGCTTGGCCAGGACTAGCGGGAGGGCCTTATCCTCCTACAATGAGCAGTTCTTC. J is TRBJ2-1 and V is TRBV5-1; 15 bases match TRBD2. The germline CDR1 and CDR2 sequences are SGHRS and YFSETQ. Trimming cost V 0 bases and J 0 bases; bases outside gene matches: 10. This CDR3 comprises 21 residues.

The sample holds one count of this clonotype. The chain uses TRBV4-3 and TRBJ2-2, with D perhaps matching TRBD2 (6 bases). Germline values: CDR1 LGHNA, CDR2 YSLEER. The CDR3 length is 17 residues. V lost 2 bases and J 2 bases, leaving 15 bases between the germline ends. The CDR3: CASSQRTPGLNTGELFF. As DNA, the CDR3 is TGCGCCAGCAGCCAACGTACCCCGGGACTTAACACCGGGGAGCTGTTTTTT.

The V call is TRBV7-2, the J call TRBJ2-7; 8 bases fit TRBD2. This CDR3 spans 15 amino acids. V shed 5 bases and J 5 bases; nucleotides not matched to a gene: 11. Germline V gene sequence: CDR1 SGHTA, CDR2 FQGNSA. As DNA, the CDR3 is TGTGCCAGCAGCCCCGGGGGGGACCCCCGTGACGAGCAGTACTTC. This codes for CASSPGGDPRDEQYF.

This chain connects TRBV12-5 to TRBJ1-2, with D uncertain. Germline V gives CDR1 LGHNT, CDR2 FRNRAP. V shed 3 bases and J shed 8 bases, with 7 bases lying between them. This CDR3 contains 11 residues. The CDR3 DNA sequence: TGTGCTAGTGGTTTCTTGGGAGGCTACACCTTC. Its protein is CASGFLGGYTF.

In this sample, this clonotype turned up a few times. This chain joins TRBV3-1 and TRBJ1-1, with 7 bases fitting TRBD1. CDR3 length equals 12 residues. Unmatched junction bases numbered 3, after V lost 4 bases and J lost 7 bases. Germline assignment: CDR1 LGHDT and CDR2 YNNKEL (reference sequence). This CDR3 is CASSRWDSEAFF. DNA for the CDR3: TGTGCCAGCAGCCGATGGGACAGTGAAGCTTTCTTT. The full variable domain, completed using reference TRBV3-1 and TRBJ1-1, is DTAVSQTPKYLVTQMGNDKSIKCEQNLGHDTMYWYKQDSKKFLKIMFSYNNKELIINETVPNRFSPKSPDKAHLNLHINSLELGDSAVYFCASSRWDSEAFFGQGTRLTVV.

The chain employs TRBV7-9 and TRBJ1-2; D call uncertain. Germline loops: CDR1 SEHNR, CDR2 FQNEAQ (reference sequence). This CDR3 contains 16 residues. Trimming pared 1 base from V and 3 bases from J, leaving 15 bases between. In nucleotides, the CDR3 is TGTGCCAGCAGCTTAGGGCGGGCGGGATCCCACTATGGCTACACCTTC. This translates into CASSLGRAGSHYGYTF.

CDR3 DNA sequence: TGCAGCGTAGCCGGGACTAGCGGACCCACAGATACGCAGTATTTT. It codes for CSVAGTSGPTDTQYF. V usage is TRBV29-1 and J usage is TRBJ2-3, with TRBD2 matching 11 bases. The CDR3 is 15 residues long. V trimming: 6 bases; J trimming: 2 bases; junction bases outside the gene matches: 7. Germline CDR1 is SQVTM and CDR2 is ANQGSEA.

The V gene is TRBV19, the J gene TRBJ2-1; 8 bases align to TRBD2. The J segment lost 13 bases and the V segment lost 5 bases, leaving 13 bases of the junction unmatched. Germline V gene sequence: CDR1 LNHDA, CDR2 SQIVND (reference sequence). The CDR3 has 14 amino acids. The chain's CDR3 is CASSVLGAGGQQFF. CDR3 DNA: TGTGCCAGTAGTGTTCTTGGCGCGGGGGGCCAACAGTTCTTC.

This clonotype was counted between two and nine times. The chain employs TRBV6-6 and TRBJ1-3, with a weak D call TRBD1 (6 bases). Trimming removed 2 bases from V and 6 bases from J, with 8 bases in between. The germline gives CDR1 MNHNY, CDR2 SVGAGI (reference sequence). This CDR3 region has 13 residues. CDR3 sequence reads: CASSYPGENTIYF. CDR3 DNA sequence: TGTGCCAGCAGTTACCCAGGGGAAAACACCATATATTTT.

The gene calls are TRBV5-6 and TRBJ2-4; TRBD1 matches at 9 bases. Germline V lookup: CDR1 SGHDT, CDR2 YYEEEE. Trimming cost V 4 bases and J 15 bases; bases outside gene matches: 8. The CDR3 spans 12 residues. The CDR3 loop is CASSIHRGHMYF. In DNA form, the CDR3 reads TGTGCCAGCAGCATCCACAGGGGGCATATGTACTTC.